This is a list of T cell receptor beta chains from one sample in a study of CDR3 diversity in severe acne. TCRdb processed the PCR reads anew with MiXCR; each CDR3 protein has one entry. The sample lists about 93,000 distinct CDR3 sequences; roughly half were seen once. What was sequenced was blood. These receptors were collected from a male donor in good health, serving as a control. The CDR3 runs from the conserved cysteine through the conserved F or W. D genes are given only for firm matches. Clone size is not always given. Where it is, it says once, few, many or a class for expanded clones.

>-|TRBJ1-5|TRBV10-3|medium-sized
TGTGCCATCAGCGAGTCAGGGTCCAATCAGCCCCAGCATTTT
CAISESGSNQPQHF
>-|TRBJ1-1|TRBV28|-
TGTGCCAGCACCTATCTTAAAGGTCGGGCTGAAGCTTTCTTT
CASTYLKGRAEAFF
>-|TRBJ1-3|TRBV28|many
TGTGCCAGCAGTTTAAGAAACACCATATATTTT
CASSLRNTIYF
>-|TRBJ2-1|TRBV12-3/TRBV12-4|-
TGTGCCAGCAGTTTGGGCGCGAACAATGAGCAGTTCTTC
CASSLGANNEQFF
>-|TRBJ2-3|TRBV7-6|-
TGTGCCAGCAGCCGGGCTCTCACACGCACAGATACGCAGTATTTT
CASSRALTRTDTQYF
>-|TRBJ2-1|TRBV4-2|many
TGTGCCAGCAGCCAAGCAGGGAGGGGGGCCTACAATGAGCAGTTCTTC
CASSQAGRGAYNEQFF
>TRBD1|TRBJ1-2|TRBV7-9|medium-sized
TGTGCCAGCAGCCTCCAGACAGGGGGCGAAGTTGGCTACACCTTC
CASSLQTGGEVGYTF
>-|TRBJ2-7|TRBV9|-
TGTGCCAGCAGCGTATCCGGACAGACCTACGAGCAGTACTTC
CASSVSGQTYEQYF
>-|TRBJ2-7|TRBV5-1|-
TGCGCCAGCAGCACGAACTCCTACGAGCAGTACTTC
CASSTNSYEQYF
>-|TRBJ2-7|TRBV20-1|-
TGCAGTGCTAGAGCCACGGGGACGAGTTTTGAGCAGTACTTC
CSARATGTSFEQYF
>TRBD1|TRBJ2-7|TRBV10-3|once
TGTGCCAGCAGCCCCAGGGGGTCCAGCTCCTACGAGCAGTACTTC
CASSPRGSSSYEQYF
>TRBD1|TRBJ2-7|TRBV29-1|few
TGCAGCGTTGGATCTCGGCAGGGACAGTACGAGCAGTACTTC
CSVGSRQGQYEQYF
>TRBD2|TRBJ2-7|TRBV5-1|few
TGCGCCAGCAGCTTGGGGACTAGCGGGAACTACGAGCAGTACTTC
CASSLGTSGNYEQYF
>-|TRBJ2-2|TRBV20-1|few
TGCAGTGCTAGTGAGACCGGGACACAGAACACCGGGGAGCTGTTTTTT
CSASETGTQNTGELFF
>-|TRBJ2-1|TRBV7-9|-
TGTGCCAGCAGCCCCGACCGGGTAGCTCCGGGCAATGAGCAGTTCTTC
CASSPDRVAPGNEQFF
>-|TRBJ2-7|TRBV20-1|-
TGCAGTGCAGGACACTCCTACGAGCAGTACTTC
CSAGHSYEQYF
>-|TRBJ2-5|TRBV10-1|-
TGCGCCAGCAGTGAGTCTAACAGGGAGTGGGAGACCCAGTACTTC
CASSESNREWETQYF
>-|TRBJ1-6|TRBV6-1|medium-sized
TGTGCCAGCAGTGAAGACTCACTCAGACCCCTCCACTTT
CASSEDSLRPLHF
>TRBD2|TRBJ2-3|TRBV13|once
TGTGCCAGCAGCCCCCGGCTAGCGGGAGTCACAGATACGCAGTATTTT
CASSPRLAGVTDTQYF
>-|TRBJ1-5|TRBV19|-
TGTGCCAGTACCCCGCGGACCTATAGCAATCAGCCCCAGCATTTT
CASTPRTYSNQPQHF
>-|TRBJ2-5|TRBV5-1|-
TGCGCCAGCAGCCCTAGAGGTAGGGGAGAGACCCAGTACTTC
CASSPRGRGETQYF
>-|TRBJ2-7|TRBV6-1|medium-sized
TGTGCCAGCAGTGAACGTTCGACAGCTGAGTCCTACGAGCAGTACTTC
CASSERSTAESYEQYF
>TRBD1|TRBJ1-6|TRBV5-1|-
TGCGCCAGCAGCTTTGGGACAGAGGATTCACCCCTCCACTTT
CASSFGTEDSPLHF
>-|TRBJ1-5|TRBV20-1|-
TGCAGTGCTAGAGGCTTGCCAAGGCAGCCCCAGCATTTT
CSARGLPRQPQHF
>-|TRBJ1-2|TRBV19|few
TGTGCCAGTAGTATGGTGCGGGCCTACGCCTTC
CASSMVRAYAF
>-|TRBJ1-5|TRBV4-1|few
TGCGCCAGCAGCCCCCGGGGGGGCAATCAGCCCCAGCATTTT
CASSPRGGNQPQHF
>-|TRBJ2-7|TRBV10-2|few
TGCGCCAGCAGTGTGGCCGGGGGAAACGAGCAGTACTTC
CASSVAGGNEQYF
>TRBD1|TRBJ1-2|TRBV24-1|once
TGTGCCACCAGTGGAACGGGGCAGGGGGTTAACTATGGCTACACCTTC
CATSGTGQGVNYGYTF
>TRBD1|TRBJ2-7|TRBV5-1|-
TGCGCCAGCAGCGCCGGGACAGGGGACTACGAGCAGTACTTC
CASSAGTGDYEQYF
>TRBD2|TRBJ2-5|TRBV20-1|-
TGCAGTGCTCTAAAACTAGCGGGGCCGCAAGAGACCCAGTACTTC
CSALKLAGPQETQYF
>-|TRBJ1-2|TRBV7-9|many
TGTGCCAGCAGTACAACCAACTATGGCTACACCTTC
CASSTTNYGYTF
>TRBD1|TRBJ2-2|TRBV20-1|many
TGCAGTGCTAAGGGACAGGGGAACACCGGGGAGCTGTTTTTT
CSAKGQGNTGELFF